The present T cell receptor beta chain was sequenced within a study of cytomegalovirus exposure and HLA in healthy donors. In this sample, this clone turned up a few times. As yet, its antigen is unknown. General study findings and limits: Analysis performed later found roughly 17,000 TCR beta sequences associated with HLA alleles at 0.05 false discovery rate. Clonal expansion, a later analysis showed, was greater in HLA-associated TCR beta chains than in equally common others. Likely technical artifact: a cluster of highly shared sequence variants.

The CDR3 contains 17 residues. Germline trimming cut 4 bases from V and 0 bases from J; bases unmatched to any gene: 9. Germline CDR1 reads SNHLY; CDR2 reads FYNNEI. A multiplex PCR was run with 60 Vbeta primers and 13 Jbeta primers. Original analysis: In a later analysis, about 11 million of 65 million to 80 million unique beta chains occurred in at least two donors. The data were produced by immunoSEQ multiplex PCR, yet TCRdb's version contains in-frame clones alone and is incomplete. V and J calls plus clone size are reproduced from that table; the DNA served to infer D and trimming. The repertoire holds about 160,000 clones, with roughly 85% as singletons.

Material for sequencing was PBMCs. The sequence came from a boy between 2 and 10 years old in good health and CMV-seronegative. This chain links TRBV2 with TRBJ2-3; 8 nucleotides line up with TRBD2. CDR3 residues: CASSGASGFTSTDTQYF. DNA of the CDR3: TGTGCCAGCAGTGGGGCTAGCGGGTTCACTAGCACAGATACGCAGTATTTT.